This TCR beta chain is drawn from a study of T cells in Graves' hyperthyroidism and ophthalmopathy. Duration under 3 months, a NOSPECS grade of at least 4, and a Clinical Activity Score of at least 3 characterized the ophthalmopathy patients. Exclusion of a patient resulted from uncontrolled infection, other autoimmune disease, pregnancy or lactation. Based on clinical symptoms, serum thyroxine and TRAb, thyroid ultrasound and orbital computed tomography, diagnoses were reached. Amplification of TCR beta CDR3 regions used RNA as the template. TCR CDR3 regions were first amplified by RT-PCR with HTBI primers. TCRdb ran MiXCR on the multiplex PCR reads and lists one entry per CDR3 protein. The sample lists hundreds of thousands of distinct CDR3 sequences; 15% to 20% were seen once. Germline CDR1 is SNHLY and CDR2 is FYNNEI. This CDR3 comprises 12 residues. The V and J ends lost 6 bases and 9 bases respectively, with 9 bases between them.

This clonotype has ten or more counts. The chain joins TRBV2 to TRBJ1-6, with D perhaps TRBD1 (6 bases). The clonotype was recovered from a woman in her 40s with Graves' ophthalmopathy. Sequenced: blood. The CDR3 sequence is CASRAQGSPLHF. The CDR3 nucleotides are TGTGCCAGCAGAGCACAGGGTTCACCCCTCCACTTT.